The source of this T cell receptor (beta chain) is a study of graft-versus-host responses after intestinal transplantation. This CDR3 contains 18 residues. Trimming shortened V by 0 bases and J by 7 bases, and 20 bases separated the two germline ends. The germline V gene encodes CDR1 SGDLS and CDR2 YYNGEE. The table came from immunoSEQ multiplex PCR; TCRdb's copy has only in-frame clones and leaves some out. The sample has about 39,000 clones, 90% to 95% seen once. The V gene is TRBV9, the J gene TRBJ1-6; D call uncertain. The clonotype originates from a human patient who received an intestinal transplant, so some T cells may come from the graft donor. The source material was PBMCs, sampled approximately 700 days after intestinal transplantation. CDR3 sequence (DNA): TGTGCCAGCAGCGTAGGGTCTGTGGCGGAGGCCGGGAATTCACCCCTCCACTTT. Its translation is CASSVGSVAEAGNSPLHF.